These 20 T cell receptor beta chains were all obtained from the same sample, sequenced in a study of a mutant IDH1 vaccine in newly diagnosed glioma. Their antigen targets remain unknown. Specified time point: week 23, last vaccination. In the vaccine, a single dose held 300 ug of the mutant IDH1 20-mer peptide, along with topical imiquimod. TCRdb's copy holds only in-frame clones and misses some; the assay was immunoSEQ multiplex PCR. The table shows approximately 39,000 clones, with roughly 76% occurring only once. Source: PBMCs, taken from a glioma patient whose treatment included an IDH1 peptide vaccine. These receptors originate from a man aged 40-50 years with glioma.

This chain joins TRBV5-4 and TRBJ2-5, with a tentative D call TRBD2 (5 bases). Germline values: CDR1 SGHNT, CDR2 YYREEE (reference sequence). With 1 base removed from V and 1 base from J, the gap between germline ends came to 11 bases. The CDR3 is 15 residues long. The CDR3 reads CASSLSRGSQETQYF. DNA of the CDR3: TGTGCCAGCAGCTTGTCAAGAGGGTCCCAAGAGACCCAGTACTTC.

This sequence joins TRBV19 and TRBJ1-4; no clear D. The V gene lost 5 bases and the J gene lost 8 bases, with 18 bases spanning the gap. CDR1 and CDR2 (germline): LNHDA, SQIVND (reference sequence). This CDR3 spans 15 amino acids. CDR3: CASSPRRITGEKLFF. In nucleotides, the CDR3 is TGTGCCAGTAGTCCGCGTCGGATAACGGGGGAAAAACTGTTTTTT.

The V call is TRBV11-2, the J call TRBJ2-7, with 8 bases aligning to TRBD2. The CDR3 totals 17 residues. The junction had 8 bases not matched to a gene; V was cut back by 1 base and J by 0 bases. Per germline, CDR1 SGHAT and CDR2 FQNNGV. DNA of the CDR3: TGTGCCAGCAGCTTAGTGGGTAGCGGGGATAGCTCCTACGAGCAGTACTTC. Its protein is CASSLVGSGDSSYEQYF. Complete variable domain (other parts from reference TRBV11-2 and TRBJ2-7): EAGVAQSPRYKIIEKRQSVAFWCNPISGHATLYWYQQILGQGPKLLIQFQNNGVVDDSQLPKDRFSAERLKGVDSTLKIQPAKLEDSAVYLCASSLVGSGDSSYEQYFGPGTRLTVT.

The chain has TRBV7-9 and TRBJ1-2; D gene ambiguous. The V and J ends lost 5 bases and 5 bases respectively, with 9 bases between them. Germline V gene lookup returns CDR1 SEHNR and CDR2 FQNEAQ (reference sequence). The CDR3 sequence is 12 residues long. This chain's CDR3 is CASSRVSYGYTF. The CDR3 DNA is TGTGCCAGCAGCCGGGTCTCTTATGGCTACACCTTC. The full variable domain, with the rest looked up from reference TRBV7-9 and TRBJ1-2, is DTGVSQNPRHKITKRGQNVTFRCDPISEHNRLYWYRQTLGQGPEFLTYFQNEAQLEKSRLLSDRFSAERPKGSFSTLEIQRTEQGDSAMYLCASSRVSYGYTFGSGTRLTVV.

This chain connects TRBV10-3 to TRBJ2-7; no reliable D call. V was trimmed by 6 bases and J by 3 bases, leaving 9 bases between them. The CDR3 extends over 12 amino acids. Germline CDR1 reads ENHRY; CDR2 reads SYGVKD. CDR3 sequence (DNA): TGTGCCATCAGCGCGGCCCTCTACGAGCAGTACTTC. It encodes CAISAALYEQYF.

This sequence joins TRBV7-8 and TRBJ2-7; TRBD1 aligns across 9 bases. V trimming: 9 bases; J trimming: 1 base; junction bases outside the gene matches: 13. This CDR3 comprises 16 residues. CDR1 is SGHVS, CDR2 FQNEAQ, per germline. This CDR3 is CASLMAGTGKSYEQYF. DNA for the CDR3: TGTGCCAGTCTTATGGCCGGGACAGGGAAATCCTACGAGCAGTACTTC.

Worth noting for this clone: The junction shows a germline mismatch at one end, possibly a read error. The chain combines TRBV7-7 with TRBJ2-7; 7 positions agree with TRBD1. The CDR3 extends over 14 amino acids. Germline loops: CDR1 SSHAT, CDR2 FNYEAQ (reference sequence). The CDR3 DNA sequence: TGTGCTAGCAGCGCCTCAGAGGGGGCCCTCGAGCAGTACTTC. Protein product: CASSASEGALEQYF.

This clone was seen only a few times. V is TRBV7-2 and J is TRBJ2-7; D is perhaps TRBD2 (6 bases). CDR1 is SGHTA and CDR2 is FQGNSA in the germline V gene. Trimming cost V 7 bases and J 2 bases, with 15 bases left between them. There are 14 residues in the CDR3. This chain's CDR3 is CASKEGPWAYEQYF. For the CDR3, the DNA is TGTGCCAGCAAGGAGGGACCATGGGCCTACGAGCAGTACTTC.

In this sample, this clone turned up once. The chain uses TRBV5-1 and TRBJ1-2; unclear D gene. Germline loops: CDR1 SGHRS, CDR2 YFSETQ. Trimming took 4 bases from V and 2 from J, leaving 21 bases between them. The CDR3 consists of 17 residues. CDR3 sequence (DNA): TGCGCCAGCAGCCCGGCCCCCGACCTACTTCCAAACTATGGCTACACCTTC. It specifies CASSPAPDLLPNYGYTF.

With regard to this clone: Other DNA sequences in the sample encode the same CDR3. The chain is built from TRBV28 and TRBJ2-1; D call uncertain. Germline V gene lookup returns CDR1 MDHEN and CDR2 SYDVKM. The CDR3 spans 13 residues. Trimming took 3 bases from V and 6 from J, leaving 9 bases between them. The CDR3 nucleotides are TGTGCCAGCAGTTTGGGTCCTTTCAATGAGCAGTTCTTC. This translates into CASSLGPFNEQFF.

V and J are TRBV7-8 and TRBJ1-1; perhaps TRBD1 as D (5 bases). The CDR3 loop spans 13 amino acids. With 2 bases removed from V and 1 base from J, the gap between germline ends came to 5 bases. Germline loops: CDR1 SGHVS, CDR2 FQNEAQ. The CDR3 protein is CASSLTGNTEAFF. DNA of the CDR3: TGTGCCAGCAGCTTAACAGGGAACACTGAAGCTTTCTTT.

The gene calls are TRBV13 and TRBJ2-1, with TRBD2 matching 10 bases. V lost 5 bases, J lost 0 bases, and 4 bases stayed unmatched. This CDR3 is 16 amino acids long. CDR1 is PRHDT, CDR2 FYEKMQ, per germline (reference sequence). The CDR3, as DNA: TGTGCCAGCAGCGCCCGACTAGCGGGCTCCTACAATGAGCAGTTCTTC. It codes for CASSARLAGSYNEQFF.

This chain connects TRBV19 to TRBJ2-2; possible D gene TRBD2, 6 bases. This CDR3 contains 15 residues. Germline values: CDR1 LNHDA, CDR2 SQIVND (reference sequence). Trimming removed 8 bases at V and 4 bases at J, with 17 bases between. CDR3 nucleotides: TGTGCCAGTCAGGGCGGGGCTCACCTCACCGGGGAGCTGTTTTTT. It translates to CASQGGAHLTGELFF.

This chain links TRBV25-1 with TRBJ2-5; tentative D call: TRBD1 (6 bases). The CDR3 runs 16 residues. Trimming removed 4 bases at V and 2 bases at J, with 17 bases between. Per germline, CDR1 MGHDK and CDR2 SYGVNS. The CDR3 nucleotides read TGTGCCAGCAGTGGGATACAGGGTTTGGGGCAAGAGACCCAGTACTTC. Translating it yields CASSGIQGLGQETQYF.

The chain carries TRBV7-9 and TRBJ1-5; 8 nucleotides match TRBD1. The germline V gene encodes CDR1 SEHNR and CDR2 FQNEAQ (reference sequence). The CDR3 loop spans 13 amino acids. The V segment lost 3 bases and the J segment 7 bases; nucleotides outside the gene matches: 2. CDR3 amino acids: CASSLTGDQPQHF. In DNA, the CDR3 is TGTGCCAGCAGCTTGACAGGGGACCAGCCCCAGCATTTT.

For the CDR3, the DNA is TGTGCCAGCAGTTCGGAACGCCTCGGAAATGGCTACACCTTC. It translates to CASSSERLGNGYTF. The chain couples TRBV2 to TRBJ1-2; D gene uncertain. Between the trimmed V and J ends, which lost 5 bases and 6 bases, there was a span of 16 bases. The CDR3 sequence is 14 residues long. Germline loops: CDR1 SNHLY, CDR2 FYNNEI.

This chain connects TRBV28 to TRBJ2-7; tentatively, D is TRBD2 (5 bases). V gave up 5 bases and J gave up 2 bases, with 13 bases separating them. The CDR3 contains 14 residues. Germline values: CDR1 MDHEN, CDR2 SYDVKM. CDR3 nucleotide sequence: TGTGCCAGCAGTGGCGGGCAGAACCCCTACGAGCAGTACTTC. Amino acids: CASSGGQNPYEQYF.

CDR3 sequence (DNA): TGTGCCAGCTCACCCGGGACAGCCACCTTCTCCTACGAGCAGTACTTC. It encodes CASSPGTATFSYEQYF. The chain has TRBV18 and TRBJ2-5; 7 bases agree with TRBD1. The tail of the sequence fits TRBJ2-7 better, so the J call may be wrong. The length of the CDR3 is 16 residues. Looked up from germline, CDR1 is KGHSH and CDR2 is LQKENI.

The chain combines TRBV9 with TRBJ2-5; D is possibly TRBD2 (5 bases). Germline V gives CDR1 SGDLS, CDR2 YYNGEE. The CDR3 contains 14 residues. The V gene lost 4 bases and the J gene lost 4 bases, with 14 bases spanning the gap. The CDR3 region has the DNA TGTGCCAGCAGCCTCCAAGTCGGACTAGAGACCCAGTACTTC. Translation: CASSLQVGLETQYF.

This sequence joins TRBV28 and TRBJ2-1; D possibly corresponds to TRBD1 (6 bases). Germline-derived CDR1 and CDR2 are MDHEN and SYDVKM. V was shortened by 6 bases and J by 11 bases, with 20 bases between the two germline ends. CDR3 length: 14 residues. The CDR3 nucleotides are TGTGCCAGCAGCACCGGAACAGGGCAAACTAAGCAGTTCTTC. Translating it yields CASSTGTGQTKQFF.